These T cell receptor beta chains were read from a single sample in a study of regulatory T cells in long-lasting Graves disease. One entry per CDR3 protein, called by TCRdb with MiXCR from the multiplex PCR reads. This table holds 350,000 to 400,000 distinct CDR3 sequences, 15% to 18% found once. The starting material was peripheral blood mononuclear cells (PBMCs), obtained at new diagnosis, from a patient treated with antithyroid drugs. All receptors derive from a female donor with Graves disease. The CDR3 runs from the conserved cysteine through the conserved F or W. D genes are given only for firm matches. Rows give clone size only sometimes, using once, few, many, or a class for an expanded clone.

clone_size: many; d_call: TRBD1; j_call: TRBJ1-5; v_call: TRBV27; cdr3_nt: TGTGCCAGCAGTATCAGGGGGCTTGGCAATCAGCCCCAGCATTTT; cdr3_aa: CASSIRGLGNQPQHF
clone_size: many; d_call: TRBD1; j_call: TRBJ2-3; v_call: TRBV20-1; cdr3_nt: TGCAGTGCTCGGGGCCAGGGGGTTACAGATACGCAGTATTTT; cdr3_aa: CSARGQGVTDTQYF
clone_size: many; d_call: TRBD1; j_call: TRBJ2-5; v_call: TRBV28; cdr3_nt: TGTGCCAGCAGTAGGAGACAGGGGTTCGAGACCCAGTACTTC; cdr3_aa: CASSRRQGFETQYF
clone_size: -; d_call: -; j_call: TRBJ1-4; v_call: TRBV18; cdr3_nt: TGTGCCAGCTCACCCCCGGGACAACATAATGAAAAACTGTTTTTT; cdr3_aa: CASSPPGQHNEKLFF
clone_size: many; d_call: -; j_call: TRBJ1-5; v_call: TRBV6-1; cdr3_nt: TGTGCCAGCAGTGAAGGATGGGGAACCGCGCGTAATCAGCCCCAGCATTTT; cdr3_aa: CASSEGWGTARNQPQHF
clone_size: many; d_call: -; j_call: TRBJ1-4; v_call: TRBV12-3/TRBV12-4; cdr3_nt: TGTGCCAGCAGTTTATCCATTAATGAAAAACTGTTTTTT; cdr3_aa: CASSLSINEKLFF
clone_size: few; d_call: -; j_call: TRBJ2-2; v_call: TRBV6-1; cdr3_nt: TGTGCCGGGTTCTCGAACACCGGGGAGCTGTTTTTT; cdr3_aa: CAGFSNTGELFF
clone_size: -; d_call: -; j_call: TRBJ2-2; v_call: TRBV12-3/TRBV12-4; cdr3_nt: TGTGCCAGCCGAAGAGTAATGGCGAACACCGGGGAGCTGTTTTTT; cdr3_aa: CASRRVMANTGELFF
clone_size: many; d_call: -; j_call: TRBJ2-1; v_call: TRBV29-1; cdr3_nt: TGCAGCGTTCTTACGGAAGGTAGCGGAGTCTACAATGAGCAGTTCTTC; cdr3_aa: CSVLTEGSGVYNEQFF
clone_size: few; d_call: -; j_call: TRBJ2-1; v_call: TRBV6-2/TRBV6-3; cdr3_nt: TGTGCCAGCGCGCTATATAATGAGCAGTTCTTC; cdr3_aa: CASALYNEQFF
clone_size: many; d_call: TRBD1; j_call: TRBJ1-5; v_call: TRBV12-3/TRBV12-4; cdr3_nt: TGTGCCAGCAGTGCCGGGACAGGGAACAATCAGCCCCAGCATTTT; cdr3_aa: CASSAGTGNNQPQHF
clone_size: many; d_call: TRBD2; j_call: TRBJ2-3; v_call: TRBV27; cdr3_nt: TGTGCCAGCAGTTTATCATCGGAGGGACTAAGCACAGATACGCAGTATTTT; cdr3_aa: CASSLSSEGLSTDTQYF
clone_size: many; d_call: -; j_call: TRBJ2-1; v_call: TRBV24-1; cdr3_nt: TGTGCCGCCGGTCCCAGGTTAGCGACCTACAATGAGCAGTTCTTC; cdr3_aa: CAAGPRLATYNEQFF
clone_size: -; d_call: -; j_call: TRBJ1-1; v_call: TRBV12-3/TRBV12-4; cdr3_nt: TGTGCCAGCAGGCAGGGCACTGAAGCTTCCTTT; cdr3_aa: CASRQGTEASF
clone_size: many; d_call: TRBD2; j_call: TRBJ2-7; v_call: TRBV12-3/TRBV12-4; cdr3_nt: TGTGCCAGCACGTCCGGGACTAGCATCTACGAGCAGTACTTC; cdr3_aa: CASTSGTSIYEQYF
clone_size: many; d_call: TRBD1; j_call: TRBJ1-1; v_call: TRBV5-1; cdr3_nt: TGCGCCAGCAGCTTGGAGACAGGGGGTGGTATAATTGAAGCTTTCTTT; cdr3_aa: CASSLETGGGIIEAFF
clone_size: -; d_call: -; j_call: TRBJ2-3; v_call: TRBV7-9; cdr3_nt: TGCGCCAGCAGCTTCCGGTCCACTAGCACAGATACGCAGTATTTT; cdr3_aa: CASSFRSTSTDTQYF
clone_size: many; d_call: TRBD1; j_call: TRBJ1-1; v_call: TRBV6-1; cdr3_nt: TGTGCCAGCATAGGGACAGCTGAAGCTTTCTTT; cdr3_aa: CASIGTAEAFF
clone_size: few; d_call: -; j_call: TRBJ2-2; v_call: TRBV2; cdr3_nt: TGTGCCAGCATGCGGAGCGGAGCGAACACCGGGGAGCTGTTTTTT; cdr3_aa: CASMRSGANTGELFF
clone_size: many; d_call: -; j_call: TRBJ1-1; v_call: TRBV7-2; cdr3_nt: TGTGCCAGCAGCCCCATAACTCTCACTGAAGCTTTCTTT; cdr3_aa: CASSPITLTEAFF
clone_size: many; d_call: -; j_call: TRBJ1-2; v_call: TRBV2; cdr3_nt: TGTGCCAGCAGCGCCGAGGGGTATTCATCCTATGGCTACACCTTC; cdr3_aa: CASSAEGYSSYGYTF
clone_size: -; d_call: TRBD1; j_call: TRBJ2-5; v_call: TRBV19; cdr3_nt: TGTGCCAGTAGTAGGGACACAGGGGGCAGGGAAGAGACCCAGTACTTC; cdr3_aa: CASSRDTGGREETQYF
clone_size: -; d_call: -; j_call: TRBJ2-7; v_call: TRBV29-1; cdr3_nt: TGCAGCGTCAATACGGGAACCTACGAGCAGTACTTC; cdr3_aa: CSVNTGTYEQYF
clone_size: many; d_call: TRBD2; j_call: TRBJ2-1; v_call: TRBV3-1; cdr3_nt: TGTGCCAGCAGCCAAGATGGGCGGACTAGGGGGTTCTTC; cdr3_aa: CASSQDGRTRGFF
clone_size: many; d_call: TRBD1; j_call: TRBJ2-6; v_call: TRBV9; cdr3_nt: TGTGCCAGCAGCGCAGACCCATGGACAGGGGGCGCAGGGGCCAACGTCCTGACTTTC; cdr3_aa: CASSADPWTGGAGANVLTF
clone_size: many; d_call: -; j_call: TRBJ2-3; v_call: TRBV4-1; cdr3_nt: TGCGCCAGCAGCCAAGCGAACACAGATACGCAGTATTTT; cdr3_aa: CASSQANTDTQYF
clone_size: many; d_call: -; j_call: TRBJ2-1; v_call: TRBV20-1; cdr3_nt: TGCAGTGCTAGAGAACAGAGGAACAATGAGCAGTTCTTC; cdr3_aa: CSAREQRNNEQFF
clone_size: -; d_call: TRBD2; j_call: TRBJ2-3; v_call: TRBV5-1; cdr3_nt: TGCGCCAGCAGCTACGGACTAGCGGGGGGCACAGATACGCAGTATTTT; cdr3_aa: CASSYGLAGGTDTQYF
clone_size: -; d_call: -; j_call: TRBJ2-1; v_call: TRBV13; cdr3_nt: TGTGCCAGCAGCGCCGGGACGGCAAACAATGAGCAGTTCTTC; cdr3_aa: CASSAGTANNEQFF
clone_size: many; d_call: TRBD2; j_call: TRBJ2-1; v_call: TRBV6-5; cdr3_nt: TGTGCCAGCAGTTACTCGCGGGAGTTAGACGCGTTCTTC; cdr3_aa: CASSYSRELDAFF
clone_size: many; d_call: TRBD1; j_call: TRBJ2-3; v_call: TRBV2; cdr3_nt: TGTGCCAGGTCCTCAGGTCAGGGGGCGCCGGGGACAGATACGCAGTATTTT; cdr3_aa: CARSSGQGAPGTDTQYF
clone_size: many; d_call: -; j_call: TRBJ2-3; v_call: TRBV5-1; cdr3_nt: TGCGCCAGCAGCTTGCACTCCGGTCCTGGCACAGATACGCAGTATTTT; cdr3_aa: CASSLHSGPGTDTQYF
clone_size: few; d_call: -; j_call: TRBJ2-4; v_call: TRBV28; cdr3_nt: TGTGCCAGCAGTTATCCGCCTCGGACGGGTAACATTCAGTACTTC; cdr3_aa: CASSYPPRTGNIQYF
clone_size: -; d_call: -; j_call: TRBJ2-7; v_call: TRBV4-2; cdr3_nt: TGTGCCAGCAGCCAAGATAGTAAGGGGCTGAACTACGAGCAGTACTTC; cdr3_aa: CASSQDSKGLNYEQYF
clone_size: many; d_call: -; j_call: TRBJ1-2; v_call: TRBV6-5; cdr3_nt: TGTGCCAGCAGTTACTCCATACAGGGAGGTTATAGCTACACCTTC; cdr3_aa: CASSYSIQGGYSYTF
clone_size: few; d_call: -; j_call: TRBJ2-1; v_call: TRBV3-1; cdr3_nt: TGTGCCAGCAGCCGGGGACAAGGCAATGAGCAGTTCTTC; cdr3_aa: CASSRGQGNEQFF
clone_size: -; d_call: -; j_call: TRBJ2-3; v_call: TRBV15; cdr3_nt: TGTGCCACCACCAAGATGGAGGGGCCCCGGCGGGGCACAGATACGCAGTATTTT; cdr3_aa: CATTKMEGPRRGTDTQYF
clone_size: many; d_call: -; j_call: TRBJ1-1; v_call: TRBV14; cdr3_nt: TGTGCCAGCAGCCAAGATTGGAGGGGACTGAACACTGAAGCTTTCTTT; cdr3_aa: CASSQDWRGLNTEAFF
clone_size: many; d_call: TRBD1; j_call: TRBJ2-4; v_call: TRBV2; cdr3_nt: TGTGCCAGCAGTGTGCACGGGACAGCTGATAACATTCAGTACTTC; cdr3_aa: CASSVHGTADNIQYF
clone_size: many; d_call: TRBD2; j_call: TRBJ2-2; v_call: TRBV6-1; cdr3_nt: TGTGCCAGCAGTCAGCGGGAAGGCACCGGGGAGCTGTTTTTT; cdr3_aa: CASSQREGTGELFF
clone_size: many; d_call: -; j_call: TRBJ1-6; v_call: TRBV20-1; cdr3_nt: TGCAGTGCTAGAGATAAGTTCACGGGCAATCCACCCCTCCACTTT; cdr3_aa: CSARDKFTGNPPLHF